A single sample is the source of the 14 T cell receptor beta chains below, sequenced in a study of shared clonotypes between healthy human individuals. The assay was immunoSEQ multiplex PCR, and TCRdb's table has in-frame clones only and misses some. The sample yields about 1.5 million clones, approximately 98% seen once. Specimen: naive CD4+ T cells sorted from blood. Subset of the sample: CD45RA+ positively selected. These receptors were obtained from a man under 40 in good health.

The chain is built from TRBV15 and TRBJ2-2, with TRBD1 matching over 7 bases. The CDR3 covers 15 residues. V was pared by 2 bases and J by 4 bases, with 4 bases of the junction left unmatched. CDR1 and CDR2 from the germline V gene are LNHNV and YYDKDF (reference sequence). The CDR3 region is CATSRLGQPTGELFF. The CDR3 DNA sequence: TGTGCCACCAGCAGACTGGGACAGCCCACCGGGGAGCTGTTTTTT.

Notes on this clone: At one end the junction does not follow the germline gene, possibly because of a read error. This chain connects TRBV5-1 to TRBJ2-4; D is unresolved. CDR1 and CDR2 from the germline V gene are SGHRS and YFSETQ. The CDR3 extends over 10 amino acids. CDR3 sequence: CASSPTLDHF. The CDR3 DNA follows: TGCGCCAGCAGCCCGACTTTGGACCACTTC.

The rearrangement uses TRBV18 and TRBJ2-6; D might be TRBD2 (6 bases). The CDR3 is made up of 19 amino acids. V was cut by 0 bases and J by 0 bases, with 15 bases left in between. Germline V CDR1 and CDR2: KGHSH, LQKENI. The CDR3: CASSPPKGGFSSGANVLTF. CDR3 coding DNA: TGTGCCAGCTCACCACCGAAGGGAGGTTTTAGCTCTGGGGCCAACGTCCTGACTTTC.

This clone was detected only once. The J gene is TRBJ1-4, the V gene TRBV7-9; the D gene is possibly TRBD1 (6 bases). Germline V gives CDR1 SEHNR, CDR2 FQNEAQ (reference sequence). The CDR3 is 15 amino acids. V lost 5 bases and J lost 6, with 16 bases in between. The CDR3 DNA is TGTGCCAGCAGCCCGTTACGGACAGATTATGAAAAACTGTTTTTT. Its protein is CASSPLRTDYEKLFF. The full variable domain, completed using reference TRBV7-9 and TRBJ1-4, is DTGVSQNPRHKITKRGQNVTFRCDPISEHNRLYWYRQTLGQGPEFLTYFQNEAQLEKSRLLSDRFSAERPKGSFSTLEIQRTEQGDSAMYLCASSPLRTDYEKLFFGSGTQLSVL.

This clone was detected only once. This chain joins TRBV5-1 and TRBJ2-5, with 10 positions matching TRBD1. The CDR3 has 15 residues. Germline values: CDR1 SGHRS, CDR2 YFSETQ. V dropped 4 bases and J dropped 4; count of bases not matched to a gene: 7. CDR3 sequence reads: CASSLAGDRGETQYF. CDR3 in DNA: TGCGCCAGCAGCCTGGCGGGGGACAGGGGAGAGACCCAGTACTTC.

CDR3 protein: CASRTGTGPYEQYF. In DNA, the CDR3 is TGCGCCAGCAGAACCGGGACAGGGCCCTACGAGCAGTACTTC. The chain combines TRBV10-1 with TRBJ2-7; 9 bases match TRBD1. After removal of 6 bases from V and 2 bases from J, the junction contained 5 bases not matched to a gene. Germline lookup yields CDR1 WNHNN and CDR2 SYGVQD (reference sequence). This CDR3 comprises 14 residues.

V usage is TRBV27 and J usage is TRBJ2-1; TRBD2 aligns across 12 bases. The CDR3 runs 15 residues. V shed 2 bases, J shed 7 bases, and the junction held 3 bases outside the gene matches. CDR1 is MNHEY, CDR2 SMNVEV, per germline (reference sequence). The CDR3 nucleotides read TGTGCCAGCAGTTTACTTGGACTAGCGGGAAATGAGCAGTTCTTC. Protein sequence: CASSLLGLAGNEQFF.

The CDR3 nucleotides read TGCGCCAGCGGAGACTCGGGGTGGGGGGCTAGCACTGAAGCTTTCTTT. This gives the protein CASGDSGWGASTEAFF. The chain couples TRBV10-2 to TRBJ1-1, with D possibly matching TRBD1 (6 bases). In germline, CDR1 is WSHSY, CDR2 SAAADI. Trimming took off 8 bases at V and 4 bases at J, with 23 bases between the two ends. The CDR3 has 16 amino acids.

The gene calls are TRBV18 and TRBJ2-7; TRBD1 matches 8 bases. The length of the CDR3 is 15 residues. J was trimmed by 3 bases and V by 3 bases; bases with no gene match: 7. Germline V lookup: CDR1 KGHSH, CDR2 LQKENI. The chain's CDR3 is CASSPQGQVHYEQYF. The CDR3 coding sequence is TGTGCCAGCTCACCTCAGGGACAGGTCCACTACGAGCAGTACTTC.

This sequence joins TRBV5-1 and TRBJ2-1, with D maybe TRBD2 (5 bases). The CDR3 is 13 residues long. V lost 3 bases, J lost 6 bases, and 10 bases lay in between. The germline V gene encodes CDR1 SGHRS and CDR2 YFSETQ. The CDR3 DNA follows: TGCGCCAGCAGCTCCGGGATACTCAATGAGCAGTTCTTC. Translated, it gives CASSSGILNEQFF.

This chain links TRBV25-1 with TRBJ2-7, with D maybe TRBD2 (5 bases). Trimming shortened V by 6 bases and J by 2 bases, and 11 bases separated the two germline ends. The V gene's germline CDR1 is MGHDK and CDR2 SYGVNS. This CDR3 has 13 residues. The CDR3 region is CASRDPGTYEQYF. The CDR3 coding sequence is TGTGCCAGCAGGGACCCCGGGACCTACGAGCAGTACTTC.

This chain connects TRBV28 to TRBJ2-7; 7 bases align to TRBD2. This CDR3 has 17 residues. Germline V CDR1 and CDR2: MDHEN, SYDVKM. The J segment lost 9 bases and the V segment lost 3 bases, leaving 20 bases of the junction unmatched. In nucleotides, the CDR3 is TGTGCCAGCAGTTTCCTGGGAGGGGAGGGTGTGACGAGGGGGCAGTACTTC. Translated, it gives CASSFLGGEGVTRGQYF.

This rearrangement joins TRBV15 to TRBJ2-3; possible D gene TRBD1, 6 bases. Germline CDR1 is LNHNV and CDR2 is YYDKDF (reference sequence). The CDR3 is 13 amino acids. Trimming shortened V by 3 bases and J by 9 bases, and 13 bases separated the two germline ends. The CDR3 here is CATSSTTGSTQYF. In nucleotides, the CDR3 is TGTGCCACCAGCAGTACTACAGGGTCCACGCAGTATTTT.

J is TRBJ2-3 and V is TRBV9, with 8 nucleotides matching TRBD1. The germline CDR1 and CDR2 sequences are SGDLS and YYNGEE. CDR3 length equals 15 residues. The trim removed 4 bases at V and 0 bases at J, leaving 4 bases unmatched. CDR3 loop: CASSFRTGSTDTQYF. CDR3 DNA sequence: TGTGCCAGCAGCTTTCGGACAGGGAGCACAGATACGCAGTATTTT. The variable domain in full, completed from reference TRBV9 and TRBJ2-3, reads DSGVTQTPKHLITATGQRVTLRCSPRSGDLSVYWYQQSLDQGLQFLIQYYNGEERAKGNILERFSAQQFPDLHSELNLSSLELGDSALYFCASSFRTGSTDTQYFGPGTRLTVL.